This TCR beta chain came from a study of beta chain features in type 1 diabetes. General study points: Within the patient group, naive, central memory and Treg TCRB repertoires appeared more similar to each other than within healthy donors.

This clone showed up just a few times. No antigen is known for it. Germline CDR1 and CDR2: SGHRS and YFSETQ. J was trimmed by 0 bases and V by 2 bases; bases with no gene match: 7. There are 17 residues in the CDR3. Expressed TCRB transcripts got sequenced, as all isolated RNA was reverse transcribed. The repertoire was sequenced with immunoSEQ multiplex PCR; TCRdb's copy has only in-frame clones and lacks some. Counted here are 900,000 or so clones, 15% to 20% occurring once; the ten biggest clones make up around 0.02%. The rearrangement links TRBV5-1 to TRBJ2-7, with TRBD2 matching 11 bases. The sample comprised naive CD4+ T cells from blood. This receptor was obtained from a woman under 30 in good health. In DNA form, the CDR3 reads TGCGCCAGCAGCTTCCATCTAGCGGGAGGAAGCTCCTACGAGCAGTACTTC. This codes for CASSFHLAGGSSYEQYF.